The 3 T cell receptor beta chains presented below share a single source sample, sequenced in a study of blood T cell repertoires in COVID-19. Profiled with immunoSEQ multiplex PCR; TCRdb holds only in-frame clones, not every one. The profile covers 180,000 or so clones, with 85% to 90% appearing a single time and around 0.99% taken by the ten largest. The sample was peripheral blood. These TCRs come from a man between 18 and 35 years old with acute or convalescent COVID-19.

The rearrangement links TRBV27 to TRBJ2-7; TRBD1 agrees at 7 bases. J lost 1 base, V lost 4 bases, and 4 bases had no gene match. CDR1 is MNHEY and CDR2 is SMNVEV in the germline V gene (reference sequence). The CDR3 spans 14 residues. The CDR3 DNA is TGTGCCAGCAGTTCCCGACAGGGTTCCTACGAGCAGTACTTC. It translates to CASSSRQGSYEQYF.

The CDR3 nucleotides read TGTGCCAGCAGCTTAGGAGGCGGAACCAACTATGGCTACACCTTC. Its translation: CASSLGGGTNYGYTF. J is TRBJ1-2 and V is TRBV11-2; no reliable D call. This CDR3 region has 15 residues. Germline V gene lookup returns CDR1 SGHAT and CDR2 FQNNGV. V was trimmed by 1 base and J by 2 bases, leaving 11 bases between them.

This clone appeared a few times. The genes are TRBV19 and TRBJ1-5, with D unclear. V dropped 5 bases and J dropped 6 bases, with 17 bases sitting between them. The CDR3 runs to 15 residues. Germline assignment: CDR1 LNHDA and CDR2 SQIVND (reference sequence). CDR3: CASSDRQLRGQPQHF. The CDR3 region has the DNA TGTGCCAGTAGTGACCGACAACTACGGGGTCAGCCCCAGCATTTT.